Here is one T cell receptor beta chain with its context. The data derive from a study of blood T cell repertoires in COVID-19. The CDR3 totals 16 residues. The V and J ends lost 4 bases and 0 bases, in that order; junction bases with no gene match: 4. The V gene's germline CDR1 is KGHSH and CDR2 LQKENI. Clones were read by immunoSEQ multiplex PCR, and TCRdb kept only the in-frame ones, dropping some. The data contain 380,000 or so clones, roughly 88% of them singletons. Sample: PBMCs or T cells enriched from blood (not recorded which). This receptor was identified in a woman aged 40 to 50 with acute COVID-19. The chain links TRBV18 to TRBJ2-2; TRBD1 matches 8 bases. The CDR3 DNA reads as TGTGCCAGCTCACAACCGGGACAGGCGAACACCGGGGAGCTGTTTTTT. Residues: CASSQPGQANTGELFF. Full variable domain (outside the CDR3, taken from reference TRBV18 and TRBJ2-2): NAGVMQNPRHLVRRRGQEARLRCSPMKGHSHVYWYRQLPEEGLKFMVYLQKENIIDESGMPKERFSAEFPKEGPSILRIQQVVRGDSAAYFCASSQPGQANTGELFFGEGSRLTVL.